The clone carrying this TCR beta chain has just one count. This specimen comes from a study of shared clonotypes between healthy human individuals. Only Caucasian adults living in Nashville, Tennessee served as donors. The authors divided CD4+ cells into CD45RA+ naive and CD45RA-negative memory subsets. The V gene lost 4 bases and the J gene lost 1 base, with 10 bases spanning the gap. Germline V lookup: CDR1 MNHEY, CDR2 SMNVEV (reference sequence). This CDR3 is 14 amino acids long. Per the study methods: There were no quality scores in the junction-only immunoSEQ sequences, so filtering differed. Method: immunoSEQ multiplex PCR; TCRdb's copy keeps in-frame clones and lacks some. V, J and clone size were drawn from that table, and D and trimming were deduced from the DNA. Of 2 million to 2.5 million clones listed, 95% are singletons.

The sample taken for sequencing was naive CD4+ T cells sorted from blood. Subset of the sample: CD45RA+ positively selected. This chain joins TRBV27 and TRBJ1-1, with D possibly TRBD1 on 6 matching bases. This TCR was recovered from a man aged 18 to 29 in good health. CDR3 in amino acids: CASSSGQSNTEAFF. CDR3 DNA: TGTGCCAGCAGTTCCGGACAGTCGAACACTGAAGCTTTCTTT.